This T cell receptor (beta chain) was sequenced for a study of siplizumab effects on memory and regulatory T cells. Of note for this clone: Its antigen is not identified.

Per germline, CDR1 LGHNT and CDR2 FRNRAP. Trimming cost V 7 bases and J 2 bases; bases outside gene matches: 6. The CDR3 length is 14 residues. General study results and limits: Suppressive activity of Tregs proliferating in siplizumab cultures remained unconfirmed. Solely a minor proportion of alloreactive clones could be assigned to unstimulated subsets.

The assay was immunoSEQ multiplex PCR, and TCRdb's table has in-frame clones only and misses some. The table records about 110,000 clones, roughly 92% of them present only once. The chain couples TRBV12-5 to TRBJ1-2; TRBD1 agrees at 8 bases. Sequenced input: CD4+ T cells sorted from blood. The clonotype comes from a human donor in good health. This chain's CDR3 is CASAFGQGNYGYTF. DNA for the CDR3: TGTGCTAGTGCCTTTGGACAGGGAAACTATGGCTACACCTTC. The full variable domain, rest sourced from reference TRBV12-5 and TRBJ1-2, is DARVTQTPRHKVTEMGQEVTMRCQPILGHNTVFWYRQTMMQGLELLAYFRNRAPLDDSGMPKDRFSAEMPDATLATLKIQPSEPRDSAVYFCASAFGQGNYGYTFGSGTRLTVV.